This is a list of T cell receptor beta chains from one sample in a study of shared clonotypes between healthy human individuals. Clones were read by immunoSEQ multiplex PCR, and TCRdb kept only the in-frame ones, dropping some. The sample carries about 2.3 million clones, roughly 92% recorded once. Sequenced sample: naive CD4+ T cells from PBMCs. The receptor source for this set is a man younger than 35 in good health. Some clones in this sample may be carry-over from other donors' samples. CDR3s include the opening cysteine and the closing phenylalanine or tryptophan. Fields, in order: J gene, D gene, V gene, CDR3 protein. A D gene is named only where the DNA matches it firmly.

J gene: TRBJ1-4; D gene: TRBD1; V gene: TRBV18; CDR3 protein: CASSPFTTGTNEKLFF
J gene: TRBJ2-1; D gene: NA; V gene: TRBV7-9; CDR3 protein: CASSPQGGSYNEQFF
J gene: TRBJ2-1; D gene: NA; V gene: TRBV9; CDR3 protein: CASSAILSTGVIYNEQFF
J gene: TRBJ2-7; D gene: NA; V gene: TRBV19; CDR3 protein: CASSPGFFTYEQYF
J gene: TRBJ2-7; D gene: NA; V gene: TRBV28; CDR3 protein: CASSFFGSTPYEQYF
J gene: TRBJ2-6; D gene: NA; V gene: TRBV19; CDR3 protein: CASSTVLSGANVLTF
J gene: TRBJ1-6; D gene: NA; V gene: TRBV25-1; CDR3 protein: CASSDLRDKSPLHF
J gene: TRBJ1-1; D gene: NA; V gene: TRBV18; CDR3 protein: CASSPGRNTEAFF
J gene: TRBJ2-1; D gene: TRBD2; V gene: TRBV7-9; CDR3 protein: CASSQGSLAGGPGEQFF
J gene: TRBJ2-5; D gene: NA; V gene: TRBV7-2; CDR3 protein: CASSQGGGRKETQYF
J gene: TRBJ2-2; D gene: NA; V gene: TRBV20-1; CDR3 protein: CSAANTGELFF
J gene: TRBJ1-2; D gene: NA; V gene: TRBV7-2; CDR3 protein: CASSLVQGNYGYTF
J gene: TRBJ1-2; D gene: NA; V gene: TRBV7-2; CDR3 protein: CASSPEPGLQNYGYTF
J gene: TRBJ2-1; D gene: TRBD2; V gene: TRBV28; CDR3 protein: CASSLLRTSGSSYNEQFF
J gene: TRBJ1-1; D gene: NA; V gene: TRBV5-6; CDR3 protein: CASSLAVLKWTEAFF
J gene: TRBJ1-2; D gene: NA; V gene: TRBV5-5; CDR3 protein: CASSWAGGDGYTF
J gene: TRBJ1-2; D gene: NA; V gene: TRBV6-1; CDR3 protein: CASSEAATNYGYTF
J gene: TRBJ1-1; D gene: NA; V gene: TRBV5-1; CDR3 protein: CASSLVTGASTEAFF
J gene: TRBJ1-1; D gene: NA; V gene: TRBV6-6; CDR3 protein: CASSRGAGMNTEAFF
J gene: TRBJ1-2; D gene: TRBD1; V gene: TRBV25-1; CDR3 protein: CASSVSGTASNYGYTF
J gene: TRBJ1-1; D gene: NA; V gene: TRBV7-3; CDR3 protein: CASSLNPGWNTEAFF
J gene: TRBJ1-4; D gene: TRBD1; V gene: TRBV7-9; CDR3 protein: CASSPGGSHPKLFF
J gene: TRBJ1-1; D gene: TRBD1; V gene: TRBV19; CDR3 protein: CASSRGGADTEAFF
J gene: TRBJ2-1; D gene: TRBD2; V gene: TRBV2; CDR3 protein: CASTGTSAYNEQFF